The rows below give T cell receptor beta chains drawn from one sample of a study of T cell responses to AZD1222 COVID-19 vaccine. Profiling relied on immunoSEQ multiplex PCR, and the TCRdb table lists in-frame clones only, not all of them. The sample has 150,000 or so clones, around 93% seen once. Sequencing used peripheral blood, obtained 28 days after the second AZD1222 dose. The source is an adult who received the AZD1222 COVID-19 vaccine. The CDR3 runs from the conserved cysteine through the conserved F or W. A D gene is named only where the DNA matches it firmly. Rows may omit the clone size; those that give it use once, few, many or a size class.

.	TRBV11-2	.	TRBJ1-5	CASSLISGGQPQHF	TGTGCCAGCAGCTTAATCTCGGGGGGTCAGCCCCAGCATTTT
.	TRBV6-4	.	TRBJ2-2	CASSEGDANTGELFF	TGTGCCAGCAGTGAGGGGGACGCGAACACCGGGGAGCTGTTTTTT
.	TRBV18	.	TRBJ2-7	CASSPPSGPWDEQYF	TGTGCCAGCTCACCACCGTCGGGACCTTGGGACGAGCAGTACTTC
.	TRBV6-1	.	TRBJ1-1	CASSDGHTNTEAFF	TGTGCCAGCAGTGATGGACACACGAACACTGAAGCTTTCTTT
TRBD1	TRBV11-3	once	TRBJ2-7	CASSLAGDRLYEQYF	TGTGCCAGCAGCTTAGCTGGGGACAGACTCTACGAGCAGTACTTC
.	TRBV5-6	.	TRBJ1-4	CASSSESWGNEKLFF	TGTGCCAGCAGCTCCGAGAGCTGGGGGAATGAAAAACTGTTTTTT
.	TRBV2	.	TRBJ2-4	CASTLGAGTGTIQYF	TGTGCCAGCACCCTGGGAGCCGGGACGGGGACCATTCAGTACTTC
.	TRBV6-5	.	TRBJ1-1	CASSPSAALPEAFF	TGTGCCAGCAGTCCCTCGGCGGCGCTCCCTGAAGCTTTCTTT
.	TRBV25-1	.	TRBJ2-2	CASRGLGGELFF	TGTGCCAGCAGAGGGCTGGGAGGGGAGCTGTTTTTT
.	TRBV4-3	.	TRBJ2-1	CASSQLPTSEQFF	TGCGCCAGCAGCCAACTACCTACCTCCGAGCAGTTCTTC
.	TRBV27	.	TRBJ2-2	CASSFRDRNTGELFF	TGTGCCAGCAGTTTTCGGGACCGGAACACCGGGGAGCTGTTTTTT
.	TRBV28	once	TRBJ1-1	CASTLPGGNTEAFF	TGTGCCAGCACCCTGCCGGGCGGCAACACTGAAGCTTTCTTT
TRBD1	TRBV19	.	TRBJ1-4	CASKLDRDSGNEKLFF	TGTGCCAGTAAGCTTGACCGGGACAGTGGAAATGAAAAACTGTTTTTT
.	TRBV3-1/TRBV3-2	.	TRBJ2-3	CASSQDDTFNTDTQYF	TGTGCCAGCAGCCAAGATGACACGTTTAACACAGATACGCAGTATTTT
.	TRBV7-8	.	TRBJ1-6	CASSFRPRNSPLHF	TGTGCCAGCAGCTTTCGACCACGAAATTCACCCCTCCACTTT
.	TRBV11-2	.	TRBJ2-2	CASSPGQGSGTGELFF	TGTGCCAGCAGCCCAGGTCAGGGTTCGGGCACCGGGGAGCTGTTTTTT
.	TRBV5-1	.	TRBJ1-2	CASSLGILGHYTF	TGCGCCAGCAGCTTGGGGATTCTGGGGCACTACACCTTC